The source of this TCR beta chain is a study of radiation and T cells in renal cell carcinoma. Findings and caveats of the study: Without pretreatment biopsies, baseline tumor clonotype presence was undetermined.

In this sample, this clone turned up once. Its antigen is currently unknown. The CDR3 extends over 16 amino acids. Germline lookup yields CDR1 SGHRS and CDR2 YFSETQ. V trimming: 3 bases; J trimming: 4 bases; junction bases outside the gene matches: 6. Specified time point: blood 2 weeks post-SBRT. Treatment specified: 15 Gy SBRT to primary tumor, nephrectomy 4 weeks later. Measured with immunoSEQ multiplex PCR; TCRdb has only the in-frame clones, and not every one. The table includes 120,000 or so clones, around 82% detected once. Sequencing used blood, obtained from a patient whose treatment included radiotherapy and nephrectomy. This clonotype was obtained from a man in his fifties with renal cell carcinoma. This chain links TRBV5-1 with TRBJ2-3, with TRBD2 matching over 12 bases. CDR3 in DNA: TGCGCCAGCAGCTCAGGACTAGCGGGGATTTCAGATACGCAGTATTTT. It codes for CASSSGLAGISDTQYF.